One sample yielded the 2 T cell receptor beta chains listed below, sequenced in a study of cytomegalovirus exposure and HLA in healthy donors. PCR involved 60 Vbeta and 13 Jbeta primers. TCRdb's copy holds only in-frame clones and misses some; the assay was immunoSEQ multiplex PCR. The table shows around 200,000 clones, with about 74% occurring only once. Sequencing was done on a sample of PBMCs. Receptors originate from a man in his forties or fifties in good health and CMV-seronegative.

V and J are TRBV5-5 and TRBJ1-5; 9 bases agree with TRBD1. With 3 bases clipped from V and 1 base from J, the junction kept 2 bases outside the gene matches. Per germline, CDR1 SGHKS and CDR2 YYEKEE (reference sequence). The CDR3 consists of 15 residues. The CDR3 bases are TGTGCCAGCAGCTGGGACAGGGAAAGCAATCAGCCCCAGCATTTT. It codes for CASSWDRESNQPQHF.

This clone appeared a few times. This rearrangement joins TRBV28 to TRBJ2-7, with 10 bases fitting TRBD1. The CDR3 sequence is 19 residues long. V was clipped by 5 bases and J by 4 bases; unmatched bases: 20. Germline assignment: CDR1 MDHEN and CDR2 SYDVKM. CDR3 DNA: TGTGCCAGCAGTCTCATCCTGACCGGGACAGGGGACAGCGTGTACGAGCAGTACTTC. Translation gives CASSLILTGTGDSVYEQYF.